These 25 T cell receptor beta chains share one sample of origin, sequenced in a study of OX40 agonist ivuxolimab in advanced cancers. Repertoires were generated with immunoSEQ multiplex PCR, while TCRdb's copy carries only in-frame clones and drops some. The sample yields 20,000 to 25,000 clones, roughly 84% seen once. Material: CD4+ or CD8+ T cells sorted from blood, obtained in a trial of the OX40 agonist ivuxolimab. These receptors originate from an adult with an advanced solid tumor such as melanoma, head and neck, liver or kidney cancer.

This clone was detected only a few times. The chain joins TRBV13 to TRBJ2-7, with no clear D. Germline V lookup: CDR1 PRHDT, CDR2 FYEKMQ (reference sequence). The CDR3 contains 12 residues. V lost 5 bases and J lost 0, with 5 bases in between. The CDR3 sequence is CASSLSSYEQYF. As DNA, the CDR3 is TGTGCCAGCAGCCTTAGCTCCTACGAGCAGTACTTC.

The chain is built from TRBV4-1 and TRBJ2-7; D is ambiguous. Between the trimmed V and J ends, which lost 0 bases and 6 bases, there was a span of 9 bases. Germline V gene data show CDR1 as MGHRA and CDR2 as YSYEKL. This CDR3 spans 13 amino acids. In DNA form, the CDR3 reads TGCGCCAGCAGCCAAGAAAATAAAGCCGAGCAGTACTTC. It codes for CASSQENKAEQYF.

The gene calls are TRBV10-3 and TRBJ2-3; 8 positions match TRBD2. The V and J ends lost 5 bases and 2 bases, in that order; junction bases with no gene match: 3. Germline CDR1 ENHRY, CDR2 SYGVKD. There are 14 residues in the CDR3. The CDR3 DNA sequence: TGTGCCATCAGTAGCGGGGGCGACACAGATACGCAGTATTTT. Its protein is CAISSGGDTDTQYF.

The chain's CDR3 is CASMRGNEQFF. CDR3 bases: TGCGCCAGCATGCGGGGCAATGAGCAGTTCTTC. The chain combines TRBV10-2 with TRBJ2-1; TRBD2 is a possible D gene (6 bases). In germline, CDR1 is WSHSY, CDR2 SAAADI. The CDR3 spans 11 residues. V lost 7 bases to trimming and J lost 6 bases, with 7 bases between them.

J is TRBJ1-5 and V is TRBV9, with TRBD1 identical over 12 bases. The ends lost 4 bases at V and 1 base at J; junction bases unmatched: 3. Germline loops: CDR1 SGDLS, CDR2 YYNGEE. The CDR3 loop spans 16 amino acids. CDR3 region: CASSSGTGGSNQPQHF. CDR3 DNA sequence: TGTGCCAGCAGCTCCGGGACAGGGGGCAGCAATCAGCCCCAGCATTTT. Filled out from reference TRBV9 and TRBJ1-5, the complete variable domain reads DSGVTQTPKHLITATGQRVTLRCSPRSGDLSVYWYQQSLDQGLQFLIQYYNGEERAKGNILERFSAQQFPDLHSELNLSSLELGDSALYFCASSSGTGGSNQPQHFGDGTRLSIL.

This clone was observed a few times. The rearrangement uses TRBV9 and TRBJ1-1; D unresolved. The germline CDR1 and CDR2 sequences are SGDLS and YYNGEE. Trimming pared 0 bases from V and 1 base from J, leaving 10 bases between. CDR3 size: 15 residues. Here the CDR3 reads CASSVDGVANTEAFF. The CDR3, as DNA: TGTGCCAGCAGCGTAGATGGGGTTGCGAACACTGAAGCTTTCTTT.

The chain links TRBV7-3 to TRBJ2-5; D is perhaps TRBD1 or TRBD2 (5 bases each). Gene TRBJ2-7 matches the end of the DNA better, so the J call may be wrong. In germline, CDR1 is SGHTA, CDR2 FQGTGA. The CDR3 sequence is 16 residues long. CDR3 in DNA: TGTGCCAGCAGCTTAACCTACGCCGGGACCTCCTACGAGCAGTACTTC. Amino acid sequence: CASSLTYAGTSYEQYF.

The chain has TRBV2 and TRBJ1-1, with a weak D call TRBD1 (5 bases). The CDR3 loop spans 13 amino acids. The germline gives CDR1 SNHLY, CDR2 FYNNEI. V lost 10 bases and J 4 bases, leaving 16 bases between the germline ends. The CDR3 coding sequence is TGTGCCACGCCCCGGGGCGTAGGCACTGAAGCTTTCTTT. Amino acids: CATPRGVGTEAFF.

This clone showed up just once. The CDR3 nucleotides are TGTGCCAGCAGCTCTCTGGACTACGAGCAGTACTTC. Translating gives CASSSLDYEQYF. V and J are TRBV13 and TRBJ2-7; no clear D. This CDR3 contains 12 residues. Trimming took off 4 bases at V and 3 bases at J, with 7 bases between the two ends. Germline values: CDR1 PRHDT, CDR2 FYEKMQ (reference sequence). The variable domain in full, completed from reference TRBV13 and TRBJ2-7, reads AAGVIQSPRHLIKEKRETATLKCYPIPRHDTVYWYQQGPGQDPQFLISFYEKMQSDKGSIPDRFSAQQFSDYHSELNMSSLELGDSALYFCASSSLDYEQYFGPGTRLTVT.

The V gene is TRBV6-1, the J gene TRBJ1-5; D is perhaps TRBD1 (5 bases). The CDR3 totals 15 residues. V was shortened by 4 bases and J by 1 base, with 11 bases between the two germline ends. The V gene's germline CDR1 is MNHNS and CDR2 SASEGT. CDR3 residues: CASSVARGSNQPQHF. The CDR3, as DNA: TGTGCCAGCAGTGTAGCCCGGGGGAGCAATCAGCCCCAGCATTTT.

This chain uses TRBV7-9 with TRBJ2-5; tentative D call: TRBD2 (6 bases). Trimming stripped 4 bases from V and 5 bases from J, with 20 bases between. CDR3 length equals 16 residues. CDR1 is SEHNR and CDR2 is FQNEAQ in the germline V gene (reference sequence). CDR3 loop: CASSSPRVGEDETQYF. CDR3 coding DNA: TGTGCCAGCAGCTCTCCTCGGGTAGGGGAGGATGAGACCCAGTACTTC.

In its sample, this clone is medium-sized. This chain uses TRBV4-1 with TRBJ2-3; no firm D call. Trimming cost V 5 bases and J 2 bases, with 5 bases left between them. This CDR3 spans 12 amino acids. Per germline, CDR1 MGHRA and CDR2 YSYEKL. In nucleotides, the CDR3 is TGCGCCAGCAGCGATTACACAGATACGCAGTATTTT. As protein: CASSDYTDTQYF.

The chain links TRBV6-5 to TRBJ1-2; D is possibly TRBD1 (5 bases). V was trimmed by 6 bases and J by 4 bases, leaving 12 bases between them. Germline lookup yields CDR1 MNHEY and CDR2 SVGAGI. This CDR3 spans 13 amino acids. CDR3 sequence (DNA): TGTGCCAGCAGCGACACAGGATTCTATGGCTACACCTTC. Translation: CASSDTGFYGYTF.

The chain carries TRBV7-9 and TRBJ2-4; D tentatively reads TRBD1 or TRBD2 (5 bases each). V was cut by 5 bases and J by 2 bases, with 13 bases left in between. Per the germline V gene, CDR1 is SEHNR and CDR2 is FQNEAQ (reference sequence). The CDR3 loop spans 15 amino acids. Here the CDR3 DNA reads TGTGCCAGCAGCCCCCTGGGGGAAACCAAAAACATTCAGTACTTC. This encodes CASSPLGETKNIQYF.

The chain combines TRBV2 with TRBJ1-2, with 8 nucleotides matching TRBD1. V trimming: 9 bases; J trimming: 4 bases; junction bases outside the gene matches: 4. This CDR3 has 12 residues. Germline V gene sequence: CDR1 SNHLY, CDR2 FYNNEI. CDR3 loop: CARDRESYGYTF. The DNA for the CDR3 is TGTGCCAGGGACAGGGAGAGCTATGGCTACACCTTC.

The rearrangement uses TRBV21-1 and TRBJ2-3; TRBD2 is the table's D call and was not checked against the DNA. TRBV21-1 constitutes a pseudogene. This CDR3 is 16 amino acids long. CDR3 coding DNA: TGTGCCAGCAGCAAAGATAAACCAGAGGGCCCAGATACGCAGTATTTT. This gives the protein CASSKDKPEGPDTQYF.

The gene calls are TRBV4-3 and TRBJ2-3; D is ambiguous. Per the germline V gene, CDR1 is LGHNA and CDR2 is YSLEER. Trimming shortened V by 0 bases and J by 3 bases, and 13 bases separated the two germline ends. The CDR3 runs 16 residues. The CDR3 DNA is TGCGCCAGCAGCCAAGAGTTTGCAGCCCCGACAGATACGCAGTATTTT. Translation: CASSQEFAAPTDTQYF.

The chain couples TRBV5-5 to TRBJ1-6; a possible D gene is TRBD1 (6 bases). From germline, CDR1 is SGHKS and CDR2 YYEKEE (reference sequence). The CDR3 runs to 16 residues. Trimming pared 4 bases from V and 6 bases from J, leaving 17 bases between. Here the CDR3 reads CASSRDTGRSNSPLHF. CDR3 bases: TGTGCCAGCAGCCGCGATACAGGGAGGAGTAATTCACCCCTCCACTTT.

The chain employs TRBV28 and TRBJ1-5; D gene uncertain. Per germline, CDR1 MDHEN and CDR2 SYDVKM. This CDR3 contains 16 residues. The ends were cut back, 2 bases at V and 1 base at J, with 12 bases in the middle. The CDR3, as DNA: TGTGCCAGCAGTTTAGACCTCCGGCCGAGCAATCAGCCCCAGCATTTT. Translated: CASSLDLRPSNQPQHF.

The V call is TRBV27, the J call TRBJ1-1; unclear D gene. Trimming stripped 6 bases from V and 1 base from J, with 18 bases between. This CDR3 has 16 residues. Germline V CDR1 and CDR2: MNHEY, SMNVEV (reference sequence). In DNA, the CDR3 is TGTGCCAGCAGCCCATCGTCGGGAGAATCGAACACTGAAGCTTTCTTT. Translated: CASSPSSGESNTEAFF.

This clone has more than one count but fewer than ten. The chain has TRBV23-1 and TRBJ1-4; D perhaps matches TRBD1 (5 bases). TRBV23-1 carries the ORF label, with uncertain function. The CDR3 consists of 15 residues. Trimming took 4 bases from V and 2 from J, leaving 11 bases between them. CDR3 nucleotides: TGCGCCAGCAGTCCCCCCCCAGGGACTAATGAAAAACTGTTTTTT. It yields the protein CASSPPPGTNEKLFF.

This chain links TRBV7-9 with TRBJ2-7; possible D gene TRBD1, 6 bases. The germline CDR1 and CDR2 sequences are SEHNR and FQNEAQ (reference sequence). V lost 5 bases and J lost 0, with 14 bases in between. The CDR3 loop spans 15 amino acids. CDR3 nucleotide sequence: TGTGCCAGCAGCCCCTGGCAGGGGCCCTCCTACGAGCAGTACTTC. Residues: CASSPWQGPSYEQYF.

The chain joins TRBV27 to TRBJ2-1; D perhaps matches TRBD2 (6 bases). Per germline, CDR1 MNHEY and CDR2 SMNVEV (reference sequence). The CDR3 has 13 amino acids. The V end was cut by 7 bases, the J end by 4 bases, with 11 bases between. The CDR3 nucleotides read TGTGCCAGCACAGGAGGGGCTTACAATGAGCAGTTCTTC. This gives the protein CASTGGAYNEQFF.

The gene calls are TRBV27 and TRBJ1-1; D not resolved. The CDR3 spans 13 residues. CDR1 and CDR2 from the germline V gene are MNHEY and SMNVEV (reference sequence). V lost 6 bases, J lost 3 bases, and 11 bases lay in between. The CDR3: CASSIYGDTEAFF. The CDR3 DNA sequence: TGTGCCAGCAGCATATATGGGGACACTGAAGCTTTCTTT.

The V and J genes are TRBV19 and TRBJ1-1; weak D call: TRBD1 (6 bases). This CDR3 comprises 13 residues. Trimming shortened V by 6 bases and J by 4 bases, and 12 bases separated the two germline ends. CDR1 and CDR2 (germline): LNHDA, SQIVND (reference sequence). CDR3 in amino acids: CASSTWGATEAFF. The CDR3 bases are TGTGCCAGTAGCACCTGGGGGGCCACTGAAGCTTTCTTT.